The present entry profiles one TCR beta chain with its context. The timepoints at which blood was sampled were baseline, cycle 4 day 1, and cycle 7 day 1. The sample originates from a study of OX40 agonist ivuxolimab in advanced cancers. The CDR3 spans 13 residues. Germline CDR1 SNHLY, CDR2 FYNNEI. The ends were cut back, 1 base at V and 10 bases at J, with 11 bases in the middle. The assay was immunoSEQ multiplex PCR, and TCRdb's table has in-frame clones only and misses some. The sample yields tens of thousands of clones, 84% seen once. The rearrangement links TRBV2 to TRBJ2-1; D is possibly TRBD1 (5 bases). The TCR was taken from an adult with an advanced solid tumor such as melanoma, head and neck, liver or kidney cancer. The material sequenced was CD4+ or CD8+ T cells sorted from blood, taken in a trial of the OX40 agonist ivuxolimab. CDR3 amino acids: CASSEVEGAEQFF. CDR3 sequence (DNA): TGTGCCAGCAGTGAAGTAGAAGGGGCAGAGCAGTTCTTC.